Listed here are 14 T cell receptor beta chains from one sample, sequenced in a study of blood T cell repertoires in COVID-19. The assay was immunoSEQ multiplex PCR, and TCRdb's table has in-frame clones only and misses some. The table includes 250,000 or so clones, approximately 81% detected once. The sample comprised peripheral blood. The receptors were gathered from a man in his sixties with acute or convalescent COVID-19.

The V gene is TRBV5-4, the J gene TRBJ2-1; TRBD2 aligns across 16 bases. The length of the CDR3 is 16 residues. Unmatched junction bases numbered 8, after V lost 2 bases and J lost 12 bases. Germline V gene data show CDR1 as SGHNT and CDR2 as YYREEE (reference sequence). The CDR3 here is CASSLVGTSGRAGQFF. CDR3 nucleotides: TGTGCCAGCAGCTTAGTAGGGACTAGCGGGAGGGCAGGGCAGTTCTTC.

A word on this clone: The sample holds other DNA sequences that translate to the same CDR3. V gene TRBV28 combines with J gene TRBJ1-5, with 8 bases identical to TRBD1. Unmatched junction bases numbered 8, after V lost 6 bases and J lost 4 bases. Germline values: CDR1 MDHEN, CDR2 SYDVKM. This CDR3 has 15 amino acids. The CDR3 sequence: CASSLGQGGNQPQHF. The DNA for the CDR3 is TGTGCCAGCAGCCTAGGACAGGGCGGGAATCAGCCCCAGCATTTT.

This chain connects TRBV7-2 to TRBJ2-5; the match to TRBD2 covers 9 bases. The CDR3 covers 18 residues. CDR1 and CDR2 from the germline V gene are SGHTA and FQGNSA. V gave up 1 base and J gave up 4 bases; unmatched junction bases: 13. In DNA form, the CDR3 reads TGTGCCAGCAGCTTAGTAGGTAGCGGGAGTGTTGGGGCAGAGACCCAGTACTTC. Translation gives CASSLVGSGSVGAETQYF.

The chain has TRBV19 and TRBJ2-5; TRBD1 matches 7 bases. Per the germline V gene, CDR1 is LNHDA and CDR2 is SQIVND (reference sequence). Trimming removed 5 bases from V and 2 bases from J; junction bases left unmatched: 8. This CDR3 contains 15 residues. This chain's CDR3 is CASSLWTGGQETQYF. CDR3 DNA sequence: TGTGCCAGTAGTTTATGGACAGGTGGACAAGAGACCCAGTACTTC.

There are a few counts of this clone. V and J are TRBV7-9 and TRBJ1-2; D is possibly TRBD1 (5 bases). This CDR3 has 12 residues. CDR1 is SEHNR and CDR2 is FQNEAQ in the germline V gene (reference sequence). Trimming took 5 bases from V and 6 from J, leaving 10 bases between them. The CDR3 loop reads CASSPPGNGYTF. In DNA, the CDR3 is TGTGCCAGCAGCCCCCCAGGGAATGGCTACACCTTC.

The chain is built from TRBV7-3 and TRBJ1-2; TRBD1 matches 10 bases. This CDR3 region has 16 residues. Per the germline V gene, CDR1 is SGHTA and CDR2 is FQGTGA. Germline trimming cut 5 bases from V and 8 bases from J; bases unmatched to any gene: 14. CDR3 DNA sequence: TGTGCCAGCAGCCGGACTCCGGGACAGGGGATGGAGGGCTACACCTTC. Protein sequence: CASSRTPGQGMEGYTF.

This chain joins TRBV6-5 and TRBJ1-1, with 9 positions matching TRBD1. CDR1 and CDR2 from the germline V gene are MNHEY and SVGAGI. V dropped 6 bases and J dropped 5; count of bases not matched to a gene: 4. The CDR3 is 13 amino acids. CDR3 residues: CASRGQGRTEAFF. The DNA of the CDR3 is TGTGCCAGCAGGGGACAGGGTCGAACTGAAGCTTTCTTT.

The chain combines TRBV4-2 with TRBJ2-1; 14 bases line up with TRBD2. The length of the CDR3 is 16 residues. Germline V gene lookup returns CDR1 LGHNA and CDR2 YNFKEQ. V lost 4 bases, J lost 8 bases, and 7 bases stayed unmatched. CDR3 nucleotides: TGTGCCAGCAGCCGCGGGACTAGCGGGAGCTTAGATGAGCAGTTCTTC. This encodes CASSRGTSGSLDEQFF.

The J gene is TRBJ2-7, the V gene TRBV5-6, with D possibly matching TRBD2 (6 bases). The CDR3 totals 13 residues. Germline CDR1 reads SGHDT; CDR2 reads YYEEEE. The V end was cut by 2 bases, the J end by 1 base, with 7 bases between. This CDR3 is CASSFGSSYEQYF. Written as DNA, the CDR3 is TGTGCCAGCAGCTTCGGGAGTTCCTACGAGCAGTACTTC.

This clone showed up just a few times. The chain links TRBV9 to TRBJ2-3; 7 positions match TRBD2. The CDR3 extends over 16 amino acids. Germline CDR1 reads SGDLS; CDR2 reads YYNGEE. Trimming cost V 0 bases and J 2 bases; bases outside gene matches: 6. The CDR3 DNA follows: TGTGCCAGCAGCGTAGTCCGAGCGGGGCCCACAGATACGCAGTATTTT. This gives the protein CASSVVRAGPTDTQYF.

The rearrangement uses TRBV4-3 and TRBJ2-2; D unclear. CDR1 is LGHNA and CDR2 is YSLEER in the germline V gene. The CDR3 has 13 residues. Trimming removed 1 base from V and 6 bases from J, with 6 bases in between. The CDR3 nucleotides read TGCGCCAGCAGCCAAGCAGTCGCCGGGGAGCTGTTTTTT. Translated, it gives CASSQAVAGELFF.

The CDR3 nucleotides read TGTGCCAGCAGCTCTACAAGACAGGCCCTCAATGAAAAACTGTTTTTT. Translating gives CASSSTRQALNEKLFF. The V gene is TRBV7-2, the J gene TRBJ1-4, with a weak D call TRBD1 (6 bases). This CDR3 region has 16 residues. In germline, CDR1 is SGHTA, CDR2 FQGNSA. Trimming left V 4 bases short and J 5 bases short, with 17 bases between.

V gene TRBV19 combines with J gene TRBJ1-4; 9 nucleotides line up with TRBD1. Germline V gene data show CDR1 as LNHDA and CDR2 as SQIVND (reference sequence). The CDR3 is made up of 14 amino acids. V dropped 4 bases and J dropped 6; count of bases not matched to a gene: 3. CDR3 nucleotide sequence: TGTGCCAGTAGTAGACAGGGGGGTGATGAAAAACTGTTTTTT. Protein: CASSRQGGDEKLFF.

The gene calls are TRBV20-1 and TRBJ2-3, with D tentatively TRBD2 (6 bases). This CDR3 comprises 11 residues. Germline V CDR1 and CDR2: DFQATT, SNEGSKA (reference sequence). The V and J ends lost 6 bases and 5 bases respectively, with 9 bases between them. The CDR3 bases are TGCAGTGCGGTCGGGGGAGATACGCAGTATTTT. Amino acids: CSAVGGDTQYF.